Sequencing of this T cell receptor (beta chain) was carried out in a study of T cell responses to AZD1222 COVID-19 vaccine. TCRdb's copy holds only in-frame clones and misses some; the assay was immunoSEQ multiplex PCR. Here the sample spans 150,000 or so clones, around nine tenths being singletons. Trimming removed 3 bases at V and 0 bases at J, with 13 bases between. The CDR3 sequence is 16 residues long. Germline values: CDR1 SGHNT, CDR2 YYREEE (reference sequence). The rearrangement links TRBV5-4 to TRBJ1-3; D is ambiguous. Sequenced material: peripheral blood, taken on day 0 of AZD1222 vaccination. This TCR derives from an adult in good health. The chain's CDR3 is CASSSSSGSSGNTIYF. The DNA for the CDR3 is TGTGCCAGCAGCTCATCCAGTGGCAGCTCTGGAAACACCATATATTTT.